The T cell receptor beta chain described here comes from a study of CD8+ T cells in alopecia areata. For the study at large: Treated patients were dosed with oral tofacitinib, taking 5 to 10 mg twice daily.

Extraction and reverse transcription of RNA yielded cDNA as the sequencing template. Profiling relied on immunoSEQ multiplex PCR, and the TCRdb table lists in-frame clones only, not all of them. The sample consists of over 150,000 clones, more than 60% of them appearing once. This CDR3 contains 13 residues. V lost 4 bases to trimming and J lost 1 base, with 10 bases between them. The germline CDR1 and CDR2 sequences are GTSNPN and SVGIG (reference sequence). Findings and limits, study-wide: Normal scalp showed lower clonality than lesional scalp, especially alopecia totalis/universalis. In scalp samples, resident alphabeta T cells of normal skin are also sequenced.

Concerning this clone: Its matching antigen is unknown.

This chain links TRBV30 with TRBJ1-1; tentatively, D is TRBD1 (6 bases). The source is a human donor with alopecia areata. The source was CD4+ T cells sorted from blood, collected at week 0. This CDR3 reads CAWTGQPNTEAFF. CDR3 coding DNA: TGTGCCTGGACTGGACAGCCGAACACTGAAGCTTTCTTT.